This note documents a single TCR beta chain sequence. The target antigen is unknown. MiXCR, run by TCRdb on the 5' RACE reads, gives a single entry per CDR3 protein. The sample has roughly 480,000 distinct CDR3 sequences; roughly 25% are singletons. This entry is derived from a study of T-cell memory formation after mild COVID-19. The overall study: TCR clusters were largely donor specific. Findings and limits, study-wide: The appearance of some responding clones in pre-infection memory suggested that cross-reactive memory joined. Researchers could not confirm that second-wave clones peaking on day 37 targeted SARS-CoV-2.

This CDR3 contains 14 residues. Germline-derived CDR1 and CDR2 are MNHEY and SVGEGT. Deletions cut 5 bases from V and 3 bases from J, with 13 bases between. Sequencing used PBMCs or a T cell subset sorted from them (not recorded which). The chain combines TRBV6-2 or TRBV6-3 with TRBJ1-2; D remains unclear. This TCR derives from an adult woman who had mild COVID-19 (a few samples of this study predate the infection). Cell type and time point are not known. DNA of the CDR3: TGTGCCAGCAGTACCGGACTGATCGACTATGGCTACACCTTC. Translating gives CASSTGLIDYGYTF.